Shown below are 30 T cell receptor beta chains from a single sample sequenced in a study of shared clonotypes between healthy human individuals. Terminally differentiated effector memory CD45RA+ cells were left out of the naive CD8 fraction, which was CD45RO-negative and positively selected for CCR7. Sequenced by immunoSEQ multiplex PCR; TCRdb stores in-frame clones only, minus some. The sample lists about 800,000 clones; about 96% were seen once. Sequencing was done on a sample of naive CD8+ T cells sorted from blood. Receptor source: a man aged 25 to 45 in good health.

The CDR3 region is CASRDRGVAGGPNEQFF. CDR3 coding DNA: TGTGCCAGCAGGGACAGGGGGGTAGCGGGAGGGCCGAATGAGCAGTTCTTC. The chain links TRBV28 to TRBJ2-1; a possible D gene is TRBD2 (11 bases). V was clipped by 6 bases and J by 7 bases, with 25 bases between them. From germline, CDR1 is MDHEN and CDR2 SYDVKM. The CDR3 has 17 residues.

This clone occurred once. The chain couples TRBV29-1 to TRBJ2-1; tentative D call: TRBD1 (6 bases). Germline V gives CDR1 SQVTM, CDR2 ANQGSEA. The V and J ends lost 0 bases and 6 bases respectively, with 15 bases between them. The CDR3 is 15 residues long. CDR3 protein: CSVEDLQGRGNEQFF. The CDR3 DNA is TGCAGCGTTGAAGATCTACAGGGCCGGGGCAATGAGCAGTTCTTC.

The J gene is TRBJ2-3, the V gene TRBV2; D possibly corresponds to TRBD1 (7 bases). The V and J ends lost 3 bases and 6 bases respectively, with 22 bases between them. Germline V gene lookup returns CDR1 SNHLY and CDR2 FYNNEI. The CDR3 runs to 17 residues. The CDR3 region is CASSDAGTAEVGDTQYF. The CDR3 region has the DNA TGTGCCAGCAGTGACGCGGGGACAGCCGAAGTGGGGGATACGCAGTATTTT.

V gene TRBV9 combines with J gene TRBJ1-3; no firm D call. V was cut by 5 bases and J by 4 bases, with 10 bases left in between. The CDR3 extends over 13 amino acids. Germline V gene lookup returns CDR1 SGDLS and CDR2 YYNGEE. CDR3 sequence reads: CASSGRPGNTIYF. CDR3 DNA sequence: TGTGCCAGCAGTGGCCGCCCGGGAAACACCATATATTTT.

The rearrangement joins TRBV4-1 to TRBJ1-4; a weak D match, TRBD1 (5 bases). The germline V and J ends were trimmed by 1 base and 5 bases, with 11 bases remaining between them. From germline, CDR1 is MGHRA and CDR2 YSYEKL. The CDR3 sequence is 15 residues long. The CDR3: CASSQGFQGNEKLFF. The CDR3 region has the DNA TGCGCCAGCAGCCAAGGATTTCAGGGAAATGAAAAACTGTTTTTT.

The chain has TRBV7-9 and TRBJ1-2, with unresolved D. The CDR3 contains 13 residues. Between the trimmed V and J ends, which lost 6 bases and 7 bases, there was a span of 15 bases. Looked up from germline, CDR1 is SEHNR and CDR2 is FQNEAQ (reference sequence). CDR3 nucleotides: TGTGCCAGCAGTAAGGAGACTCTTCCTGGCTACACCTTC. This translates into CASSKETLPGYTF.

This chain uses TRBV5-6 with TRBJ2-1, with unresolved D. The CDR3 has 16 amino acids. Per the germline V gene, CDR1 is SGHDT and CDR2 is YYEEEE. Trimming took off 0 bases at V and 4 bases at J, with 14 bases between the two ends. CDR3 sequence: CASSLAASTAYNEQFF. The CDR3 nucleotides are TGTGCCAGCAGCTTGGCCGCCTCGACGGCATACAATGAGCAGTTCTTC.

The chain has TRBV7-9 and TRBJ2-7, with unresolved D. Germline-derived CDR1 and CDR2 are SEHNR and FQNEAQ (reference sequence). The CDR3 covers 15 residues. The V end lost 2 bases, the J end lost 7 bases, and 18 bases lay between the germline ends. The CDR3 coding sequence is TGTGCCAGCAGCTTATTAACTGGGCTGGTGAGAGAGCAGTACTTC. Amino acids: CASSLLTGLVREQYF.

The chain links TRBV6-6 to TRBJ1-1; 7 bases are a match to TRBD1. The junction had 5 bases not matched to a gene; V was cut back by 6 bases and J by 4 bases. The CDR3 has 13 residues. Per germline, CDR1 MNHNY and CDR2 SVGAGI (reference sequence). The DNA for the CDR3 is TGTGCCAGCAGCGGACAGGTCGTCACTGAAGCTTTCTTT. Protein sequence: CASSGQVVTEAFF.

The chain links TRBV19 to TRBJ2-1, with TRBD1 matching over 10 bases. The CDR3 is 16 residues long. In germline, CDR1 is LNHDA, CDR2 SQIVND (reference sequence). Losses at the gene ends were 4 bases for V and 5 bases for J; bases not matched to a gene: 8. In nucleotides, the CDR3 is TGTGCCAGTAGTACCCCCGGGACAGGGGCCCACAATGAGCAGTTCTTC. This codes for CASSTPGTGAHNEQFF. Full variable domain (rest looked up from reference TRBV19 and TRBJ2-1): DGGITQSPKYLFRKEGQNVTLSCEQNLNHDAMYWYRQDPGQGLRLIYYSQIVNDFQKGDIAEGYSVSREKKESFPLTVTSAQKNPTAFYLCASSTPGTGAHNEQFFGPGTRLTVL.

The chain recombines TRBV7-6 with TRBJ2-1; D gene uncertain. V gave up 5 bases and J gave up 10 bases, with 12 bases separating them. Germline loops: CDR1 SGHVS, CDR2 FNYEAQ. This CDR3 has 12 residues. The chain's CDR3 is CASSVGRNEQFF. CDR3 DNA: TGTGCCAGCAGCGTCGGACGGAACGAGCAGTTCTTC.

This chain links TRBV7-9 with TRBJ2-7; the D gene is possibly TRBD1 (6 bases). V was cut by 1 base and J by 0 bases, with 16 bases left in between. The CDR3 is 17 residues long. Looked up from germline, CDR1 is SEHNR and CDR2 is FQNEAQ (reference sequence). Here the CDR3 reads CASSLEETGPVSYEQYF. Here the CDR3 DNA reads TGTGCCAGCAGCTTAGAAGAGACAGGCCCCGTCTCCTACGAGCAGTACTTC.

The CDR3 here is CASRRQGLGEKLFF. The CDR3 nucleotides read TGTGCCAGCAGGAGACAGGGGTTAGGGGAAAAACTGTTTTTT. This rearrangement joins TRBV6-5 to TRBJ1-4; TRBD1 agrees at 8 bases. Germline loops: CDR1 MNHEY, CDR2 SVGAGI. The ends lost 6 bases at V and 8 bases at J; junction bases unmatched: 8. The CDR3 covers 14 residues.

This chain links TRBV28 with TRBJ2-1; 7 bases are a match to TRBD2. Germline values: CDR1 MDHEN, CDR2 SYDVKM. This CDR3 contains 17 residues. V lost 1 base, J lost 1 base, and 7 bases stayed unmatched. The CDR3 region has the DNA TGTGCCAGCAGTTTATCGGGGAGGGAAGTATCCTACAATGAGCAGTTCTTC. It yields the protein CASSLSGREVSYNEQFF.

The chain links TRBV9 to TRBJ1-1; TRBD1 agrees at 7 bases. CDR3 length: 15 amino acids. Germline CDR1 is SGDLS and CDR2 is YYNGEE. V was clipped by 3 bases and J by 1 base; unmatched bases: 6. The DNA for the CDR3 is TGTGCCAGCAGCGCGGATTGGACAGGGAACACTGAAGCTTTCTTT. This gives the protein CASSADWTGNTEAFF.

The chain joins TRBV15 to TRBJ2-3; D tentatively fits TRBD1 or TRBD2 (6 bases each). Germline CDR1 LNHNV, CDR2 YYDKDF (reference sequence). The CDR3 is 16 residues long. V lost 0 bases and J 4 bases, leaving 14 bases between the germline ends. Here the CDR3 reads CATSRDRGGGADTQYF. The DNA for the CDR3 is TGTGCCACCAGCAGAGATAGAGGAGGGGGTGCAGATACGCAGTATTTT.

This clone was observed a single time. The chain recombines TRBV7-8 with TRBJ2-2, with D hard to call. This CDR3 region has 14 residues. The germline V gene encodes CDR1 SGHVS and CDR2 FQNEAQ. Trimming left V 0 bases short and J 5 bases short, with 7 bases between. The DNA of the CDR3 is TGTGCCAGCAGCTTAGCCTGGGGAACCGGGGAGCTGTTTTTT. Protein: CASSLAWGTGELFF.

The V gene is TRBV5-1, the J gene TRBJ1-2; tentatively, D is TRBD1 (6 bases). The CDR3 has 15 amino acids. Looked up from germline, CDR1 is SGHRS and CDR2 is YFSETQ. The V gene lost 3 bases and the J gene lost 0 bases, with 12 bases spanning the gap. The CDR3 nucleotides are TGCGCCAGCAGCTCCCCAGGGGAAGCTAACTATGGCTACACCTTC. Amino acid sequence: CASSSPGEANYGYTF.

This chain connects TRBV5-1 to TRBJ2-2, with D possibly matching TRBD1 (5 bases). Trimming left V 2 bases short and J 7 bases short, with 12 bases between. Germline V gene sequence: CDR1 SGHRS, CDR2 YFSETQ. The CDR3 has 14 amino acids. The CDR3 DNA reads TGCGCCAGCAGCTTAAGGCAGGGCAACGGGGAGCTGTTTTTT. Amino acid sequence: CASSLRQGNGELFF. The entire variable domain, with the rest obtained from reference TRBV5-1 and TRBJ2-2, is as follows: KAGVTQTPRYLIKTRGQQVTLSCSPISGHRSVSWYQQTPGQGLQFLFEYFSETQRNKGNFPGRFSGRQFSNSRSEMNVSTLELGDSALYLCASSLRQGNGELFFGEGSRLTVL.

V gene TRBV5-4 combines with J gene TRBJ1-2; D gene uncertain. Trimming left V 4 bases short and J 5 bases short, with 12 bases between. Germline assignment: CDR1 SGHNT and CDR2 YYREEE (reference sequence). CDR3 length: 13 amino acids. The CDR3 DNA follows: TGTGCCAGCAGCCGTGGGTCGGGGTATGGCTACACCTTC. Protein product: CASSRGSGYGYTF.

The rearrangement links TRBV10-2 to TRBJ1-1; the D gene is possibly TRBD1 (5 bases). Germline CDR1 and CDR2: WSHSY and SAAADI. V lost 0 bases and J 1 base, leaving 9 bases between the germline ends. The CDR3 runs 15 residues. CDR3 sequence (DNA): TGCGCCAGCAGTGAGTCACCCACAGGGAACACTGAAGCTTTCTTT. Its translation is CASSESPTGNTEAFF.

This chain uses TRBV11-2 with TRBJ2-1; D unresolved. V was pared by 5 bases and J by 6 bases, with 11 bases between. Germline-derived CDR1 and CDR2 are SGHAT and FQNNGV. This CDR3 spans 13 amino acids. CDR3 sequence reads: CASSPPLSNEQFF. The DNA of the CDR3 is TGTGCCAGCAGCCCCCCGCTTAGCAATGAGCAGTTCTTC. The variable domain in full, with the rest retrieved from reference TRBV11-2 and TRBJ2-1, is EAGVAQSPRYKIIEKRQSVAFWCNPISGHATLYWYQQILGQGPKLLIQFQNNGVVDDSQLPKDRFSAERLKGVDSTLKIQPAKLEDSAVYLCASSPPLSNEQFFGPGTRLTVL.

The chain joins TRBV14 to TRBJ2-1, with D unclear. Germline V gives CDR1 SGHDN, CDR2 FVKESK. CDR3 length equals 11 residues. V lost 4 bases to trimming and J lost 7 bases, with 5 bases between them. The CDR3 DNA sequence: TGTGCCAGCAGCCGATTTAATGAGCAGTTCTTC. It specifies CASSRFNEQFF.

The count of this clone is one. V gene TRBV27 combines with J gene TRBJ2-1; no clear D. CDR3 size: 14 residues. Per germline, CDR1 MNHEY and CDR2 SMNVEV (reference sequence). V gave up 7 bases and J gave up 2 bases, with 12 bases separating them. This chain's CDR3 is CASTPAGAYNEQFF. In DNA, the CDR3 is TGTGCCAGCACCCCTGCCGGAGCCTACAATGAGCAGTTCTTC.

The rearrangement joins TRBV29-1 to TRBJ2-3, with 8 bases aligning to TRBD1. The length of the CDR3 is 14 residues. Germline CDR1 reads SQVTM; CDR2 reads ANQGSEA. V lost 3 bases, J lost 4 bases, and 6 bases stayed unmatched. CDR3 protein: CSVEEDREADTQYF. CDR3 DNA: TGCAGCGTTGAGGAGGACAGGGAAGCAGATACGCAGTATTTT.

The V call is TRBV7-6, the J call TRBJ2-7; D uncertain. V was pared by 3 bases and J by 1 base, with 7 bases between. This CDR3 contains 13 residues. From germline, CDR1 is SGHVS and CDR2 FNYEAQ. This chain's CDR3 is CASSFEPSYEQYF. CDR3 bases: TGTGCCAGCAGCTTTGAACCGTCCTACGAGCAGTACTTC.

The J gene is TRBJ2-7, the V gene TRBV28; 10 bases line up with TRBD1. Germline CDR1 and CDR2: MDHEN and SYDVKM. The CDR3 is made up of 14 amino acids. The ends lost 5 bases at V and 1 base at J; junction bases unmatched: 2. CDR3 DNA sequence: TGTGCCAGCAGTGGGACAGGGGTTTCCTACGAGCAGTACTTC. Residues: CASSGTGVSYEQYF.

This clone appeared once. The chain uses TRBV10-3 and TRBJ1-1; D remains unclear. This CDR3 region has 11 residues. Trimming cost V 6 bases and J 11 bases, with 13 bases left between them. Germline-derived CDR1 and CDR2 are ENHRY and SYGVKD. The CDR3 spells CAIRYGGGAFF. The CDR3, as DNA: TGTGCCATCAGATACGGAGGCGGTGCTTTCTTT.

V is TRBV2 and J is TRBJ2-6; possibly TRBD2 for D (5 bases). V lost 5 bases to trimming and J lost 11 bases, with 7 bases between them. There are 11 residues in the CDR3. Germline lookup yields CDR1 SNHLY and CDR2 FYNNEI. The CDR3 sequence is CASSPGDVLTF. In DNA, the CDR3 is TGTGCCAGCAGTCCCGGGGACGTCCTGACTTTC.

The V gene is TRBV7-8, the J gene TRBJ2-5; 8 nucleotides line up with TRBD1. Germline loops: CDR1 SGHVS, CDR2 FQNEAQ. V shed 0 bases and J 4 bases; nucleotides not matched to a gene: 7. The CDR3 contains 16 residues. The CDR3 nucleotides are TGTGCCAGCAGCTTAGCGCGGACAGGGCGTATAGAGACCCAGTACTTC. Its translation is CASSLARTGRIETQYF.